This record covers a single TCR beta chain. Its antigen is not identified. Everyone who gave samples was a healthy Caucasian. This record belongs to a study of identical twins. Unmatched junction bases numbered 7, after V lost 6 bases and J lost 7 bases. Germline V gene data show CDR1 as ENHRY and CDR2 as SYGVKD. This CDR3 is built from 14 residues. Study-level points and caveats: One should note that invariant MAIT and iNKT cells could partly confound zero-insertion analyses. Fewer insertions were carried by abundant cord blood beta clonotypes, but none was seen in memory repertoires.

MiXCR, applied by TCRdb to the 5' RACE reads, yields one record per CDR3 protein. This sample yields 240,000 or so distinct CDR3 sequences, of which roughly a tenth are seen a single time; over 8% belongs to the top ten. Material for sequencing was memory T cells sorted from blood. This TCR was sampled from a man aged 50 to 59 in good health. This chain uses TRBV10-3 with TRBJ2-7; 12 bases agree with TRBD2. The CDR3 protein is CAIRELAGGEEQYF. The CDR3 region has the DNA TGTGCCATCAGGGAACTAGCGGGAGGAGAAGAGCAGTACTTC.